Listed below are T cell receptor beta chains from one sample, sequenced in a study of blood T cell repertoires in COVID-19. The assay was immunoSEQ multiplex PCR, and TCRdb's table has in-frame clones only and misses some. The data contain 150,000 to 200,000 clones, 65% to 85% of them singletons. Sequences were obtained from peripheral blood. The receptor source for this set is a man between 65 and 79 years old with active or convalescent COVID-19. The CDR3 runs from the conserved cysteine through the conserved F or W. The D gene is left open where the match is weak. Clone size is shown for a subset of rows, as once, few, many or a class of expanded clone.

abundance | d_gene | j_gene | v_gene | CDR3nt | CDR3aa
. | TRBD2 | TRBJ2-5 | TRBV6-6 | TGTGCCAGCAGTTACCCCTCCAAGCGGGAGACGGAGACCCAGTACTTC | CASSYPSKRETETQYF
. | TRBD1 | TRBJ2-5 | TRBV28 | TGTGCCAGCAGTTCGTGGACAGGGGGAGAGACCCAGTACTTC | CASSSWTGGETQYF
. | . | TRBJ2-2 | TRBV9 | TGTGCCAGCAGCTGGGGGCAGATTAACACCGGGGAGCTGTTTTTT | CASSWGQINTGELFF
once | . | TRBJ1-2 | TRBV5-1 | TGCGCCAGCAGCTCCATACGTGGGGGCCGGGCTGGCTACACCTTC | CASSSIRGGRAGYTF
. | . | TRBJ1-2 | TRBV28 | TGTGCCAGCAGTTCACTAGACGGAGGACGTGGTGGCTACACCTTC | CASSSLDGGRGGYTF
once | TRBD1 | TRBJ1-5 | TRBV6-2/TRBV6-3 | TGTGCCAGCAGTTCCCAAGACAGGGTAAGCAATCAGCCCCAGCATTTT | CASSSQDRVSNQPQHF
. | . | TRBJ2-2 | TRBV3-1/TRBV3-2 | TGTGCCAGCAGCCAACTAGGAAGGGAGCTGTTTTTT | CASSQLGRELFF
. | TRBD2 | TRBJ2-5 | TRBV27 | TGTGCCAGCCGTACACCGGGACTAGCGGGAGAGACCCAGTACTTC | CASRTPGLAGETQYF
. | TRBD1 | TRBJ1-3 | TRBV14 | TGTGCCAGCAGCCCCGGGACAGCTGGAAACACCATATATTTT | CASSPGTAGNTIYF
. | TRBD1 | TRBJ1-1 | TRBV30 | TGTGCCTGGAGTCCGGGGACAGGGGGCAGGACTGAAGCTTTCTTT | CAWSPGTGGRTEAFF
. | . | TRBJ1-5 | TRBV18 | TGTGCCAGCTCGCTTTCGACAGGACGCAATCAGCCCCAGCATTTT | CASSLSTGRNQPQHF
. | . | TRBJ1-3 | TRBV11-2 | TGTGCCAGCAGCTTCGCTGGACAGAGGGACGACACCATATATTTT | CASSFAGQRDDTIYF
once | . | TRBJ1-1 | TRBV29-1 | TGCAGCGTTGAAGGAGGCGCCACTGAAGCTTTCTTT | CSVEGGATEAFF
. | . | TRBJ2-7 | TRBV5-1 | TGCGCCAGCAGCTTGGCAACGGGCGAGCAGTACTTC | CASSLATGEQYF
few | . | TRBJ1-4 | TRBV18 | TGTGCCAGCTCACCACCCGAGTGGGGAGGGGAAAAACTGTTTTTT | CASSPPEWGGEKLFF